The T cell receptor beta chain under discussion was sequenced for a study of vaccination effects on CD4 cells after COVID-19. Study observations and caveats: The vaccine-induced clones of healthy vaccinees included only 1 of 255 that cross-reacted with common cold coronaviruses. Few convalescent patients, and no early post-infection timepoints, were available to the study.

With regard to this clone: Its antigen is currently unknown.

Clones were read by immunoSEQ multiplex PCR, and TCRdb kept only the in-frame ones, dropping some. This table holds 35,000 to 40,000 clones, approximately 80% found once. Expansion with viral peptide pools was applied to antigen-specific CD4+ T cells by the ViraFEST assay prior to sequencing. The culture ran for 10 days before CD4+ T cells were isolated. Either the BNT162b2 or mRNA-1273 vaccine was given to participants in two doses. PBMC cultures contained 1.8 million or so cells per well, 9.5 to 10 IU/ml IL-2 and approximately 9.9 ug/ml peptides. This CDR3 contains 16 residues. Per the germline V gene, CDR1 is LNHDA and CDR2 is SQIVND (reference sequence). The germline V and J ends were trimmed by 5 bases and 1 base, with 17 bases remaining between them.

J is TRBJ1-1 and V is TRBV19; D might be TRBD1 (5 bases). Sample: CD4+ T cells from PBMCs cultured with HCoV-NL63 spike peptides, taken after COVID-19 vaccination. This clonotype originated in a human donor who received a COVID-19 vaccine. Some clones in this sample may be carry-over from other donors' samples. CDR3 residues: CASSLAGTPRNTEAFF. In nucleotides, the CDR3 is TGTGCCAGTAGTCTCGCCGGGACCCCACGGAACACTGAAGCTTTCTTT.